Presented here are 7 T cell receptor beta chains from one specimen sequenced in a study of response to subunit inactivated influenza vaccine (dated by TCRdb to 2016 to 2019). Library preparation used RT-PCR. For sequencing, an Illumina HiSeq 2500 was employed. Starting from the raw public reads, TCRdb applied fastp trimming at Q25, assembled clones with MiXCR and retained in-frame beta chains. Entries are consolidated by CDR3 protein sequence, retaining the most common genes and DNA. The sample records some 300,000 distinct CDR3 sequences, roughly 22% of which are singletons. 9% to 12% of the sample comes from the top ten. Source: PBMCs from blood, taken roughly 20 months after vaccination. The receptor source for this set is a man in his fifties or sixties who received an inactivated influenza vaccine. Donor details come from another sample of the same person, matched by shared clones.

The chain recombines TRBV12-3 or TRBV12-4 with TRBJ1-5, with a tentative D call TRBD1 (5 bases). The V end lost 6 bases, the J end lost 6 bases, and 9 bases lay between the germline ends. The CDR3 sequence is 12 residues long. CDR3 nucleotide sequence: TGTGCCAGCAGCTATGGGGGTCAGCCCCAGCATTTT. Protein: CASSYGGQPQHF.

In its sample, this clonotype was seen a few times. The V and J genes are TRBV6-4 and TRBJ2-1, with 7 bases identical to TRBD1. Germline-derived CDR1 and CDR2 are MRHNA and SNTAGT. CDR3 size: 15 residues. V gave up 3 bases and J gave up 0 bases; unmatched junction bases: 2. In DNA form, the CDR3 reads TGTGCCAGCAGTGAGTGGGACAGCTCCTACAATGAGCAGTTCTTC. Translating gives CASSEWDSSYNEQFF.

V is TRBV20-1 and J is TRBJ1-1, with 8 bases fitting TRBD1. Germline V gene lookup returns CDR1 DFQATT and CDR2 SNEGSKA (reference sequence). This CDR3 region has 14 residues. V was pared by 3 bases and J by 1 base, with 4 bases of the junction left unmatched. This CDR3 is CSASRDRRNTEAFF. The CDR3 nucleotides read TGCAGTGCTAGCAGGGACAGGAGGAACACTGAAGCTTTCTTT.

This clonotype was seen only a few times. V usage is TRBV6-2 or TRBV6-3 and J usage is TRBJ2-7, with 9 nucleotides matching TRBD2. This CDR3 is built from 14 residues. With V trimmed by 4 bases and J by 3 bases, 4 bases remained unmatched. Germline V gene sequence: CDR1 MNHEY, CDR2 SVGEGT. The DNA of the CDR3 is TGTGCCAGCAGTTCGACTAGCGGACTCTACGAGCAGTACTTC. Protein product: CASSSTSGLYEQYF.

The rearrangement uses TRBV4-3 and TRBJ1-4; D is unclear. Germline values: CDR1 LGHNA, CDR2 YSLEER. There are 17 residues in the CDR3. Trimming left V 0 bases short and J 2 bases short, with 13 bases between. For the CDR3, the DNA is TGCGCCAGCAGCCAAGATTATTGGTTGGTGACTAATGAAAAACTGTTTTTT. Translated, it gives CASSQDYWLVTNEKLFF.

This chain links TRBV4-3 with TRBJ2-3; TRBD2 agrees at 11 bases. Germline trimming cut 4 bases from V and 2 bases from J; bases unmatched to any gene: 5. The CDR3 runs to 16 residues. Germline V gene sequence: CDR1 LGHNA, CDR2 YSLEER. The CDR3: CASSLRLAGITDTQYF. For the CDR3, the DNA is TGCGCCAGCAGCCTACGACTAGCGGGGATCACAGATACGCAGTATTTT.

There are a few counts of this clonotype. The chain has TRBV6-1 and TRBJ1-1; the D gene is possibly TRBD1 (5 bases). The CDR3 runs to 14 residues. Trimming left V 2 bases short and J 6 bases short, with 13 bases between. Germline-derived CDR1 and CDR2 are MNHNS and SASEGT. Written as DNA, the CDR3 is TGTGCCAGCAGTGAATCAGGGTCTGGAGCTGAAGCTTTCTTT. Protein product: CASSESGSGAEAFF.